This passage covers 9 T cell receptor beta chains from one sample sequenced in a study of shared clonotypes between healthy human individuals. Using immunoSEQ multiplex PCR, the repertoire was profiled, and TCRdb retains in-frame clones only, with some absent. The sample includes approximately 2,300,000 clones, around 92% seen only once; the top ten take 0.3% to 0.45%. The specimen sequenced was naive CD4+ T cells from PBMCs. Noted subset: CD45RA+ positively selected. Source of these receptors: a young man in good health. Some clones in this sample may be carry-over from other donors' samples.

V usage is TRBV27 and J usage is TRBJ2-7, with 8 bases lining up with TRBD2. V lost 2 bases and J lost 2; bases outside the gene matches: 5. The CDR3 consists of 15 residues. The germline V gene has CDR1 MNHEY and CDR2 SMNVEV (reference sequence). CDR3 bases: TGTGCCAGCAGTTTAAGACGGGAGGGACCCTACGAGCAGTACTTC. Its translation: CASSLRREGPYEQYF.

This clone occurred once. V and J are TRBV7-2 and TRBJ1-3; a weak D match, TRBD1 (6 bases). The CDR3 consists of 16 residues. CDR1 and CDR2 (germline): SGHTA, FQGNSA. V was shortened by 6 bases and J by 3 bases, with 18 bases between the two germline ends. The CDR3 DNA is TGTGCCAGCAGTCCGATCCGGGGGGCCATTGGAAACACCATATATTTT. Translated, it gives CASSPIRGAIGNTIYF.

This rearrangement joins TRBV28 to TRBJ1-1, with D possibly TRBD1 on 6 matching bases. Germline assignment: CDR1 MDHEN and CDR2 SYDVKM. This CDR3 region has 13 residues. Trimming removed 6 bases at V and 4 bases at J, with 12 bases between. The CDR3 loop is CASRTQGATEAFF. CDR3 nucleotide sequence: TGTGCCAGCAGGACACAGGGTGCCACTGAAGCTTTCTTT.

The chain combines TRBV7-8 with TRBJ2-1; D is perhaps TRBD2 (5 bases). Per germline, CDR1 SGHVS and CDR2 FQNEAQ. Trimming removed 7 bases at V and 6 bases at J, with 19 bases between. The CDR3 runs 15 residues. This CDR3 reads CASTRGRLPPNEQFF. Written as DNA, the CDR3 is TGTGCCAGCACCCGAGGGCGGCTTCCACCCAATGAGCAGTTCTTC.

The genes are TRBV10-3 and TRBJ2-2; D is ambiguous. This CDR3 contains 19 residues. V was pared by 1 base and J by 0 bases, with 18 bases between. Germline V lookup: CDR1 ENHRY, CDR2 SYGVKD. DNA of the CDR3: TGTGCCATCAGTGAGTTACCGGGCCGCCCTACCGCGAACACCGGGGAGCTGTTTTTT. Translation: CAISELPGRPTANTGELFF.

This CDR3 reads CASSLVVGSFEKLFF. Here the CDR3 DNA reads TGTGCCAGCAGCTTAGTCGTAGGTTCCTTTGAAAAACTGTTTTTT. The V and J genes are TRBV7-6 and TRBJ1-4; no reliable D call. The CDR3 loop spans 15 amino acids. With 1 base removed from V and 7 bases from J, the gap between germline ends came to 13 bases. Germline V gene lookup returns CDR1 SGHVS and CDR2 FNYEAQ.

For this clone: The same CDR3 also results from other DNA sequences found in this sample. The rearrangement uses TRBV27 and TRBJ2-2; 10 nucleotides align to TRBD1. Looked up from germline, CDR1 is MNHEY and CDR2 is SMNVEV (reference sequence). The CDR3 consists of 16 residues. J gave up 3 bases and V 5 bases, and 6 bases lay outside the gene matches. The CDR3 DNA reads as TGTGCCAGCAGTCCTCCGGGACAGGGGTACACCGGGGAGCTGTTTTTT. This codes for CASSPPGQGYTGELFF.

The chain joins TRBV5-1 to TRBJ2-1; perhaps TRBD2 as D (6 bases). Looked up from germline, CDR1 is SGHRS and CDR2 is YFSETQ. The CDR3 has 14 residues. V lost 4 bases, J lost 4 bases, and 12 bases lay in between. In DNA form, the CDR3 reads TGCGCCAGCAGCCTGACGGGGGAATACAATGAGCAGTTCTTC. It is translated as CASSLTGEYNEQFF.

The rearrangement uses TRBV10-1 and TRBJ2-1, with D tentatively TRBD2 (7 bases). Germline values: CDR1 WNHNN, CDR2 SYGVQD (reference sequence). The germline V and J ends were trimmed by 0 bases and 7 bases, with 10 bases remaining between them. The CDR3 is 14 residues long. CDR3 nucleotide sequence: TGCGCCAGCAGTGAGTCGGGGGGGGCGAATGAGCAGTTCTTC. Its protein product is CASSESGGANEQFF.